This T cell receptor (beta chain) originates from a study of blood T cell repertoires in COVID-19. Study-wide context: Donors in the United States, Italy and Spain gave samples during acute or convalescent COVID-19. Sample material is recorded as cDNA or gDNA derived from T cells, B-cell-depleted T cells, or PBMCs.

Assignment of participants to cohorts was predicated upon participant-reported clinical history. Assay: immunoSEQ multiplex PCR; the TCRdb copy retains only in-frame clones and omits some. The data contain approximately 280,000 clones, about nine tenths of them singletons. The ends were cut back, 4 bases at V and 5 bases at J, with 9 bases in the middle. The germline V gene has CDR1 KGHSH and CDR2 LQKENI. The CDR3 contains 12 residues. This TCR derives from a woman aged 55-69 years who had recovered from COVID-19. The V gene is TRBV18, the J gene TRBJ2-7; tentatively, D is TRBD2 (5 bases). The sequenced sample was PBMCs or T cells enriched from blood (not recorded which). The CDR3 nucleotides are TGTGCCAGCTCACTCGCCGGGGACGAGCAGTACTTC. Its protein product is CASSLAGDEQYF. Complete variable domain (other parts from reference TRBV18 and TRBJ2-7): NAGVMQNPRHLVRRRGQEARLRCSPMKGHSHVYWYRQLPEEGLKFMVYLQKENIIDESGMPKERFSAEFPKEGPSILRIQQVVRGDSAAYFCASSLAGDEQYFGPGTRLTVT.